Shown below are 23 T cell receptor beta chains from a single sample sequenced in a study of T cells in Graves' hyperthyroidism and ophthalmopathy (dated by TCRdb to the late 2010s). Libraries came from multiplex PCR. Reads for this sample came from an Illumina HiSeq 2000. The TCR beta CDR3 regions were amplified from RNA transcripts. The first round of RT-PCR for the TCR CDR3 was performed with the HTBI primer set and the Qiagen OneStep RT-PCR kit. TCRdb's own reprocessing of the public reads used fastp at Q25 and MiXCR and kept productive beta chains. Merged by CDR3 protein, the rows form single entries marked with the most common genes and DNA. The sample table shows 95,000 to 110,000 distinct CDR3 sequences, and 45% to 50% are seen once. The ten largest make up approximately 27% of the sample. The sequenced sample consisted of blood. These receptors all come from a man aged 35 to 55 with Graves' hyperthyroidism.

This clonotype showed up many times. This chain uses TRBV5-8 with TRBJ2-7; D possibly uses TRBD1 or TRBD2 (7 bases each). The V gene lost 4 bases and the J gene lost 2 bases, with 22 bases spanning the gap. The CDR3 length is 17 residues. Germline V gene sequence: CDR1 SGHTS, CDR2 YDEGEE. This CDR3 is CASSGWGGTALTYEQYF. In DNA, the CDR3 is TGTGCCAGCAGCGGGTGGGGGGGGACAGCCCTCACCTACGAGCAGTACTTC.

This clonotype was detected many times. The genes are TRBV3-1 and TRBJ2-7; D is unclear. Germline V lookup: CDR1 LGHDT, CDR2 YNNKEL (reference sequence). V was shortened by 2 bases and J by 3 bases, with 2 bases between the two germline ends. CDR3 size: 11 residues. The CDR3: CASSQLYEQYF. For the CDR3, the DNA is TGTGCCAGCAGCCAACTCTACGAGCAGTACTTC.

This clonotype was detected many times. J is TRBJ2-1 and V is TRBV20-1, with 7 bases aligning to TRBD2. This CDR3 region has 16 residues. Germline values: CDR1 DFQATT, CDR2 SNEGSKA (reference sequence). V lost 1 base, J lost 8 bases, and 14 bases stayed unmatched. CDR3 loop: CSARAGRGGLWDEQFF. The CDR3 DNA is TGCAGTGCTAGAGCGGGGAGGGGAGGACTCTGGGATGAGCAGTTCTTC.

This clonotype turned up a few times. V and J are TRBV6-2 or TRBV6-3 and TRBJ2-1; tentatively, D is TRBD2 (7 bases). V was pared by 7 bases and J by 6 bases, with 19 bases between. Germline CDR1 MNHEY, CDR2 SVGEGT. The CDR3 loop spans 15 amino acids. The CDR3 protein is CASTLGGPSGNEQFF. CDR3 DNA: TGTGCCAGCACCCTAGGGGGGCCTAGCGGCAATGAGCAGTTCTTC.

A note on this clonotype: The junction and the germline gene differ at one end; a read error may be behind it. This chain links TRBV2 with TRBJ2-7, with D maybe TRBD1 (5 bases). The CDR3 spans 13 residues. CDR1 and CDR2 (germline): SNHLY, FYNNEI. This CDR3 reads CASSAQGIYEQYF. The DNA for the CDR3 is TGCGCCAGCAGTGCTCAGGGTATCTACGAGCAGTACTTC. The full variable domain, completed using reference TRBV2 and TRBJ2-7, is EPEVTQTPSHQVTQMGQEVILRCVPISNHLYFYWYRQILGQKVEFLVSFYNNEISEKSEIFDDQFSVERPDGSNFTLKIRSTKLEDSAMYFCASSAQGIYEQYFGPGTRLTVT.

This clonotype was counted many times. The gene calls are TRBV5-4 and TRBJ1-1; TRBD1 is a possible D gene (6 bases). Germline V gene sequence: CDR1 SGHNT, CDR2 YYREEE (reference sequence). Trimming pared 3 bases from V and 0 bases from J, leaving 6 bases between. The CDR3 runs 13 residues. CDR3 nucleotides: TGTGCCAGCAGCTGGACAGTGAACACTGAAGCTTTCTTT. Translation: CASSWTVNTEAFF.

The DNA for the CDR3 is TGTGCCAGCAGTTTAGTCGGGAGTTCCTACGAGCAGTACGTC. As protein: CASSLVGSSYEQYV. The gene calls are TRBV27 and TRBJ2-7; TRBD2 might be the D (6 bases). The CDR3 totals 14 residues. Germline assignment: CDR1 MNHEY and CDR2 SMNVEV (reference sequence). V shed 2 bases and J shed 1 base, with 9 bases lying between them.

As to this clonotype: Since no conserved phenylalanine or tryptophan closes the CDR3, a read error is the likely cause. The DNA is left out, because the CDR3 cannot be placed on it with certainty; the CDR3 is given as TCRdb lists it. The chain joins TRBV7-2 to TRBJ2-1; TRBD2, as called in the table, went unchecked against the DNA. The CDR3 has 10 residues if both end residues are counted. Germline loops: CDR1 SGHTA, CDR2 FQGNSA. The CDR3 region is CASSAGLAGG.

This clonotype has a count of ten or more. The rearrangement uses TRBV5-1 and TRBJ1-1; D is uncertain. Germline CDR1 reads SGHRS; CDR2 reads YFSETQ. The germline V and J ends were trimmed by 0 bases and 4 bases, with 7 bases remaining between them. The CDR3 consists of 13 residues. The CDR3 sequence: CASSLDGPTEAFF. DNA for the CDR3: TGCGCCAGCAGCTTGGATGGCCCCACTGAAGCTTTCTTT.

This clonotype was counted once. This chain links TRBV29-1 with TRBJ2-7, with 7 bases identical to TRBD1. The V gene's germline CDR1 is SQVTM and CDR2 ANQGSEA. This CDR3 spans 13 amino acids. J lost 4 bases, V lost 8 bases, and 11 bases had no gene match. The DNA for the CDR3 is TGCAGCTTGGGTGGGGACAGTCCTTACGAGCAGTACTTC. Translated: CSLGGDSPYEQYF.

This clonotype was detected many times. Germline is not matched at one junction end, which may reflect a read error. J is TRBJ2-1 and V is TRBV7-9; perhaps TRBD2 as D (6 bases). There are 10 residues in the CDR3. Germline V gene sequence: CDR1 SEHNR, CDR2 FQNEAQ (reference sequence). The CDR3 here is CASSLGGVLF. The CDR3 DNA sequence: TGTGCCAGCAGCTTAGGGGGGGTTCTCTTC.

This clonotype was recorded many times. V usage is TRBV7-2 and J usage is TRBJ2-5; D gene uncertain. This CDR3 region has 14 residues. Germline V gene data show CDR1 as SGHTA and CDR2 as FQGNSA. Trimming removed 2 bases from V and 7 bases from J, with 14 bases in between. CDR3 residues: CASSLKAERGTQYF. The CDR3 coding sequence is TGTGCCAGCAGCTTAAAGGCGGAGAGAGGGACCCAGTACTTC.

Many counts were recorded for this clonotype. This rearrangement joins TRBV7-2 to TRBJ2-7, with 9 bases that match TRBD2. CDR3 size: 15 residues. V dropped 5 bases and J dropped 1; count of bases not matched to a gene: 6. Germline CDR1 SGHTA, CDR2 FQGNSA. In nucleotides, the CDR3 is TGTGCCAGCAGCCCAATAGCGGGAGAGTCCTACGAGCAGTACTTC. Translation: CASSPIAGESYEQYF.

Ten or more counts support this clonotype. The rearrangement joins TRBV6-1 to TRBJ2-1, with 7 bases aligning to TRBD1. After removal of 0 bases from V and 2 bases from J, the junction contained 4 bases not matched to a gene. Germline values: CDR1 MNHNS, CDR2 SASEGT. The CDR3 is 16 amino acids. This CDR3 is CASSEARQGAYNEQFF. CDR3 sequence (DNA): TGTGCCAGCAGTGAAGCGCGGCAGGGGGCCTACAATGAGCAGTTCTTC.

CDR3 amino acids: CATSSDDRVSGANVLTF. CDR3 sequence (DNA): TGTGCCACCAGCAGTGATGACAGGGTGTCGGGGGCCAACGTCCTGACTTTC. The chain has TRBV15 and TRBJ2-6; 7 nucleotides line up with TRBD1. After removal of 3 bases from V and 4 bases from J, the junction contained 9 bases not matched to a gene. Germline-derived CDR1 and CDR2 are LNHNV and YYDKDF (reference sequence). The CDR3 is 17 residues long.

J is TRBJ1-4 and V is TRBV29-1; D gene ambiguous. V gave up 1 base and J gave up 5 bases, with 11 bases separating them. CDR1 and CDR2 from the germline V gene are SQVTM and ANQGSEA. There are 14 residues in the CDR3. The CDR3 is CSVEVAGANEKLFF. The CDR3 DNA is TGCAGCGTTGAAGTAGCGGGCGCCAATGAAAAACTGTTTTTT. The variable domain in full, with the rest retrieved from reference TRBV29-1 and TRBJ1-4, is SAVISQKPSRDICQRGTSLTIQCQVDSQVTMMFWYRQQPGQSLTLIATANQGSEATYESGFVIDKFPISRPNLTFSTLTVSNMSPEDSSIYLCSVEVAGANEKLFFGSGTQLSVL.

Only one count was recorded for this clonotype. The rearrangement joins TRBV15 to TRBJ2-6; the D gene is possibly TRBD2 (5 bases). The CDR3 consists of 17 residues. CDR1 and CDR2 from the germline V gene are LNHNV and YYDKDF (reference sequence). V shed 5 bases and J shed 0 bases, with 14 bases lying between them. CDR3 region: CATSPEGRNSGANVLTF. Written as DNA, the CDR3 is TGTGCCACCAGCCCAGAGGGTCGGAACTCTGGGGCCAACGTCCTGACTTTC.

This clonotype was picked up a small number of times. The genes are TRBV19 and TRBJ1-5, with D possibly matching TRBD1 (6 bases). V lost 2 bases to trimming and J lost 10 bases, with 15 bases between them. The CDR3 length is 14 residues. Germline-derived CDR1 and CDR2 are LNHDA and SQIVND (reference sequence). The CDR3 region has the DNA TGTGCCAGTAGTATATACAGGGAAGAGGGACCCCAGCATTTT. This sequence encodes CASSIYREEGPQHF.

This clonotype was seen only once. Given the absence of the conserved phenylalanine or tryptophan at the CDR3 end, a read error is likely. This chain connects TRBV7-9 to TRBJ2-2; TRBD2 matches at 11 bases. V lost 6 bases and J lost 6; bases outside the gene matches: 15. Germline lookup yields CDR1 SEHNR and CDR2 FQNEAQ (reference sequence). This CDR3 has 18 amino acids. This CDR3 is CASRRRGLAGGGSGELFL. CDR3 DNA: TGTGCCAGCAGAAGGAGGGGGCTAGCGGGAGGTGGTTCCGGGGAGCTGTTTCTT.

The CDR3, as DNA: TGTGCCAGCGTCACGGGACAGCCCCAGCATTTT. This gives the protein CASVTGQPQHF. The chain is built from TRBV2 and TRBJ1-5; D not certain. The CDR3 totals 11 residues. From germline, CDR1 is SNHLY and CDR2 FYNNEI. Trimming cost V 8 bases and J 7 bases, with 9 bases left between them.

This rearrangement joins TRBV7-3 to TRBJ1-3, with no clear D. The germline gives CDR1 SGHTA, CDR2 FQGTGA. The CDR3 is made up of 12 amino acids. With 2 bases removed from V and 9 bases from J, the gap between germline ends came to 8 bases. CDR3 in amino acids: CASSLGRGTIYF. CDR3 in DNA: TGTGCCAGCAGCTTAGGGCGGGGCACCATATATTTT.

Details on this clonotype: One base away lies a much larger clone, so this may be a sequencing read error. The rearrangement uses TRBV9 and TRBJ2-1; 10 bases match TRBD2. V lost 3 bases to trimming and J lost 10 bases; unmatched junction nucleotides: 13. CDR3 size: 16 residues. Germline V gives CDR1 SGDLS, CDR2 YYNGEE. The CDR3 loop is CASSEPLASGGKEQFF. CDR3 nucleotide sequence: TGTGCCAGCAGCGAACCGTTGGCTAGCGGGGGTAAGGAGCAGTTCTTC. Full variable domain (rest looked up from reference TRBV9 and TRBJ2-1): DSGVTQTPKHLITATGQRVTLRCSPRSGDLSVYWYQQSLDQGLQFLIQYYNGEERAKGNILERFSAQQFPDLHSELNLSSLELGDSALYFCASSEPLASGGKEQFFGPGTRLTVL.

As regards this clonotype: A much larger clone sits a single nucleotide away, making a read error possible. The CDR3, as DNA: TGTGCCAGCAGCCCGTTGACAGCTTTAAACTATGGCTACGCCTTC. Its translation: CASSPLTALNYGYAF. This rearrangement joins TRBV7-9 to TRBJ1-2, with D perhaps matching TRBD1 (5 bases). This CDR3 has 15 amino acids. CDR1 and CDR2 (germline): SEHNR, FQNEAQ (reference sequence).